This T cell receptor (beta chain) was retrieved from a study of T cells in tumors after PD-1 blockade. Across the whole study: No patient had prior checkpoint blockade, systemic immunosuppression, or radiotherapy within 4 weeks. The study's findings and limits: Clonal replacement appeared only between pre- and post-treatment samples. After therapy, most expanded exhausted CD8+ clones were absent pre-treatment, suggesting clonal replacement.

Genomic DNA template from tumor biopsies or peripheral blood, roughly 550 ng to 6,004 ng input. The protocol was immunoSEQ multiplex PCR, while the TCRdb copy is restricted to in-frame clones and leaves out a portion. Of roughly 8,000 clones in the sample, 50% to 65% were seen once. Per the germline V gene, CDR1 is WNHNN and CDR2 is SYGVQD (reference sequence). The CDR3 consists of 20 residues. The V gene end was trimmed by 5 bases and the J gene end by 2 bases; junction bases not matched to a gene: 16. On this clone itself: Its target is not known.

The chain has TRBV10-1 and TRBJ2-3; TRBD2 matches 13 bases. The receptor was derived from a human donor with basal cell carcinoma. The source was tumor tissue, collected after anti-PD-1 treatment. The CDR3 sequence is CASSSGTSGVWTHYTDTQYF. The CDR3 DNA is TGCGCCAGCAGTTCCGGGACTAGCGGGGTCTGGACACATTACACAGATACGCAGTATTTT.